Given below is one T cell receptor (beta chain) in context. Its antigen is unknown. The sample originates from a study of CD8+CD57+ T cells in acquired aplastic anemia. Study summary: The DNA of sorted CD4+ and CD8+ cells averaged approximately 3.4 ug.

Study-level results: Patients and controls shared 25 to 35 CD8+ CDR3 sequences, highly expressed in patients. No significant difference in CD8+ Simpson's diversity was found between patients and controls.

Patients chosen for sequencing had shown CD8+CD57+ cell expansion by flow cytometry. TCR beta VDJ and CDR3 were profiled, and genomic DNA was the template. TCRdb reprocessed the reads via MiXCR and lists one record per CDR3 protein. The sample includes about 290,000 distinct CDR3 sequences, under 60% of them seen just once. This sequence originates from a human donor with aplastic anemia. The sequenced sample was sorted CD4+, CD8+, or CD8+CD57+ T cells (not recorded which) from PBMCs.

For the CDR3, the DNA is TGTGCCAGCAGCGCTACAGGGGGCGATAGGGGCTACACCTTC. Translating gives CASSATGGDRGYTF. The chain couples TRBV5-5 to TRBJ1-2; TRBD1 matches 9 bases. The CDR3 spans 14 residues. J was trimmed by 8 bases and V by 4 bases; bases with no gene match: 9. Germline V gene sequence: CDR1 SGHKS, CDR2 YYEKEE (reference sequence).